The 27 T cell receptor beta chains reported below all come from one sample, sequenced in a study of blood T cell repertoires in COVID-19. The method was immunoSEQ multiplex PCR; TCRdb's version includes in-frame clones alone and lacks a portion of them. The sample consists of 90,000 to 130,000 clones, around 64% of them appearing once. Sequenced input: peripheral blood. The receptors shown here come from a woman aged 40 to 50 with acute or convalescent COVID-19.

This clone was counted a single time. This chain connects TRBV7-9 to TRBJ1-2, with D unclear. This CDR3 is 14 amino acids long. The V end lost 2 bases, the J end lost 2 bases, and 9 bases lay between the germline ends. The germline gives CDR1 SEHNR, CDR2 FQNEAQ (reference sequence). The CDR3 region is CASSLIEGNYGYTF. As DNA, the CDR3 is TGTGCCAGCAGCTTAATCGAGGGAAACTATGGCTACACCTTC.

This clone was recorded a few times. The chain links TRBV7-9 to TRBJ1-1; D not resolved. Trimming stripped 2 bases from V and 8 bases from J, with 15 bases between. CDR1 is SEHNR and CDR2 is FQNEAQ in the germline V gene (reference sequence). The CDR3 covers 14 residues. The CDR3 here is CASSLTEGPEEAFF. CDR3 DNA sequence: TGTGCCAGCAGCTTAACGGAGGGCCCGGAGGAAGCTTTCTTT.

The chain couples TRBV5-1 to TRBJ1-2, with 12 bases identical to TRBD1. The germline CDR1 and CDR2 sequences are SGHRS and YFSETQ. The CDR3 has 17 residues. After removal of 0 bases from V and 5 bases from J, the junction contained 8 bases not matched to a gene. The CDR3: CASSLGAGQGAQYGYTF. As DNA, the CDR3 is TGCGCCAGCAGCTTGGGAGCGGGACAGGGGGCACAGTATGGCTACACCTTC.

The gene calls are TRBV7-9 and TRBJ1-6; 8 nucleotides match TRBD1. Germline CDR1 is SEHNR and CDR2 is FQNEAQ (reference sequence). This CDR3 comprises 15 residues. V lost 3 bases, J lost 7 bases, and 5 bases stayed unmatched. The CDR3 DNA follows: TGTGCCAGCAGCTTTTTGGACAGGGAAAATTCACCCCTCCACTTT. Translation: CASSFLDRENSPLHF.

The chain has TRBV6-5 and TRBJ1-2, with D possibly matching TRBD1 (6 bases). Germline V gene lookup returns CDR1 MNHEY and CDR2 SVGAGI. The V and J ends lost 4 bases and 1 base respectively, with 7 bases between them. The CDR3 loop spans 13 amino acids. CDR3 sequence: CASSLDSNYGYTF. In DNA, the CDR3 is TGTGCCAGCAGTTTGGACAGTAACTATGGCTACACCTTC.

This chain uses TRBV3-1 (or the pseudogene TRBV3-2) with TRBJ2-1; TRBD2 agrees at 10 bases. From germline, CDR1 is LGHDT and CDR2 YNNKEL (reference sequence). The CDR3 loop spans 15 amino acids. V gave up 5 bases and J gave up 1 base; unmatched junction bases: 2. CDR3 amino acids: CASSDSGGSYNEQFF. As DNA, the CDR3 is TGTGCCAGCAGCGATAGCGGGGGGTCCTACAATGAGCAGTTCTTC.

The V gene is TRBV5-1, the J gene TRBJ2-2; 7 nucleotides agree with TRBD2. CDR1 and CDR2 from the germline V gene are SGHRS and YFSETQ. The CDR3 is 16 amino acids. V lost 1 base to trimming and J lost 3 bases; unmatched junction nucleotides: 6. CDR3 in DNA: TGCGCCAGCAGCTTGCGTTCGGGACTACACACCGGGGAGCTGTTTTTT. Amino acids: CASSLRSGLHTGELFF.

The sample holds a few counts of this clone. The rearrangement joins TRBV28 to TRBJ1-2; 7 nucleotides agree with TRBD1. V lost 4 bases to trimming and J lost 2 bases; unmatched junction nucleotides: 7. This CDR3 is 15 amino acids long. CDR1 is MDHEN and CDR2 is SYDVKM in the germline V gene. CDR3 region: CASSYFRDSNYGYTF. In DNA, the CDR3 is TGTGCCAGCAGTTATTTCCGGGACAGCAACTATGGCTACACCTTC.

V gene TRBV18 combines with J gene TRBJ2-1; TRBD2 matches 8 bases. V lost 6 bases, J lost 6 bases, and 7 bases stayed unmatched. Germline CDR1 KGHSH, CDR2 LQKENI. The CDR3 is 14 amino acids. The CDR3 DNA reads as TGTGCCAGCTCGTCGAAAGCGGGGGTCAATGAGCAGTTCTTC. Translated: CASSSKAGVNEQFF.

The chain joins TRBV6-5 to TRBJ1-1; possibly TRBD1 for D (6 bases). There are 13 residues in the CDR3. Trimming left V 6 bases short and J 5 bases short, with 13 bases between. The V gene's germline CDR1 is MNHEY and CDR2 SVGAGI. CDR3 amino acids: CASSLKGETEAFF. The DNA of the CDR3 is TGTGCCAGCAGCCTAAAGGGGGAAACTGAAGCTTTCTTT.

This clone was seen only once. The chain is built from TRBV3-1 (or the pseudogene TRBV3-2) and TRBJ2-7; TRBD1 matches 10 bases. The CDR3 consists of 14 residues. Trimming at V came to 6 bases and at J to 5 bases, leaving 7 bases not matched to a gene. Germline assignment: CDR1 LGHDT and CDR2 YNNKEL (reference sequence). The CDR3 loop is CASSRRDRGNEQYF. In DNA, the CDR3 is TGTGCCAGCAGTCGCCGGGACAGGGGAAACGAGCAGTACTTC.

This clone has a handful of counts. The rearrangement joins TRBV29-1 to TRBJ2-1; 7 positions match TRBD1. The CDR3 has 12 residues. Germline assignment: CDR1 SQVTM and CDR2 ANQGSEA. The ends lost 7 bases at V and 12 bases at J; junction bases unmatched: 12. CDR3: CSGYGATGVQFF. CDR3 DNA sequence: TGCAGCGGATATGGGGCAACAGGGGTGCAGTTCTTC.

The chain combines TRBV9 with TRBJ2-1; D uncertain. CDR1 and CDR2 (germline): SGDLS, YYNGEE. Trimming took off 3 bases at V and 5 bases at J, with 15 bases between the two ends. The CDR3 is made up of 15 amino acids. CDR3 loop: CASSGLGSQDNEQFF. In nucleotides, the CDR3 is TGTGCCAGCAGCGGATTAGGTTCGCAGGACAATGAGCAGTTCTTC.

The chain joins TRBV5-1 to TRBJ2-3; 11 bases match TRBD1. This CDR3 is 18 amino acids long. Trimming removed 0 bases from V and 6 bases from J; junction bases left unmatched: 12. CDR1 is SGHRS, CDR2 YFSETQ, per germline. This CDR3 is CASSLAGPGTGGGDTQYF. DNA of the CDR3: TGCGCCAGCAGCTTGGCTGGACCCGGGACAGGGGGTGGGGATACGCAGTATTTT.

V and J are TRBV28 and TRBJ1-3; D is perhaps TRBD1 (6 bases). V lost 6 bases to trimming and J lost 5 bases, with 20 bases between them. The CDR3 contains 16 residues. Germline-derived CDR1 and CDR2 are MDHEN and SYDVKM. The CDR3 region is CASRTPTTGYRNTIYF. The CDR3 coding sequence is TGTGCCAGCAGAACTCCCACCACAGGGTATCGAAACACCATATATTTT.

This sequence joins TRBV19 and TRBJ1-2; D is ambiguous. Trimming removed 6 bases at V and 8 bases at J, with 13 bases between. This CDR3 spans 12 amino acids. Germline CDR1 reads LNHDA; CDR2 reads SQIVND (reference sequence). CDR3 coding DNA: TGTGCCAGTAGACACACCGGAGGGGGCTACACCTTC. It yields the protein CASRHTGGGYTF.

The rearrangement uses TRBV5-1 and TRBJ2-5, with 10 bases aligning to TRBD1. Germline loops: CDR1 SGHRS, CDR2 YFSETQ. The CDR3 covers 17 residues. The V segment lost 1 base and the J segment 2 bases; nucleotides outside the gene matches: 8. CDR3 sequence (DNA): TGCGCCAGCAGCTTGACCCCCGGGACAGGGGTACAAGAGACCCAGTACTTC. It specifies CASSLTPGTGVQETQYF.

V usage is TRBV6-5 and J usage is TRBJ1-2; 8 bases align to TRBD1. Germline values: CDR1 MNHEY, CDR2 SVGAGI. V gave up 6 bases and J gave up 2 bases; unmatched junction bases: 8. CDR3 length equals 15 residues. The CDR3 nucleotides read TGTGCCAGCAGACCCGGGACAGGTTTGAACTATGGCTACACCTTC. It encodes CASRPGTGLNYGYTF.

The rearrangement uses TRBV3-1 (or the pseudogene TRBV3-2) and TRBJ2-5; a weak D match, TRBD1 (5 bases). Trimming pared 3 bases from V and 3 bases from J, leaving 8 bases between. The CDR3 covers 13 residues. CDR1 is LGHDT, CDR2 YNNKEL, per germline (reference sequence). The CDR3 loop is CASSHWGEETQYF. The CDR3 DNA is TGTGCCAGCAGCCATTGGGGCGAAGAGACCCAGTACTTC.

The chain has TRBV30 and TRBJ2-7, with TRBD1 identical over 7 bases. The germline gives CDR1 GTSNPN, CDR2 SVGIG (reference sequence). V dropped 2 bases and J dropped 5; count of bases not matched to a gene: 3. CDR3 length: 12 residues. DNA of the CDR3: TGTGCCTGGAGTACGACAGGGAACGAGCAGTACTTC. This gives the protein CAWSTTGNEQYF.

The CDR3, as DNA: TGTGCCAGCAGCGAATATAGGGGACAAGAGACCCAGTACTTC. Protein product: CASSEYRGQETQYF. The gene calls are TRBV3-1 (or the pseudogene TRBV3-2) and TRBJ2-5; possible D gene TRBD1, 5 bases. The V and J ends lost 5 bases and 2 bases respectively, with 12 bases between them. This CDR3 comprises 14 residues. Germline values: CDR1 LGHDT, CDR2 YNNKEL (reference sequence).

V gene TRBV5-1 combines with J gene TRBJ2-1, with 8 bases lining up with TRBD1. The CDR3 runs to 15 residues. Germline CDR1 and CDR2: SGHRS and YFSETQ. V lost 4 bases to trimming and J lost 4 bases; unmatched junction nucleotides: 7. CDR3 region: CASSDRDRYYNEQFF. The DNA of the CDR3 is TGCGCCAGCAGCGACCGGGACAGGTATTACAATGAGCAGTTCTTC.

This clone is a singleton in its sample. The chain has TRBV7-2 and TRBJ2-7; TRBD2 might be the D (5 bases). CDR1 and CDR2 from the germline V gene are SGHTA and FQGNSA. This CDR3 region has 15 residues. The V end was cut by 5 bases, the J end by 0 bases, with 14 bases between. The CDR3 loop reads CASSQTREVSYEQYF. The CDR3 DNA reads as TGTGCCAGCAGCCAAACTAGGGAAGTCTCCTACGAGCAGTACTTC.

This clone appeared a few times. V usage is TRBV6-5 and J usage is TRBJ2-1, with D maybe TRBD2 (5 bases). Trimming took 6 bases from V and 7 from J, leaving 10 bases between them. The CDR3 has 12 residues. Germline-derived CDR1 and CDR2 are MNHEY and SVGAGI. The CDR3 DNA follows: TGTGCCAGCAGCCCGAGGGCGAATGAGCAGTTCTTC. Protein: CASSPRANEQFF.

The rearrangement uses TRBV2 and TRBJ2-4, with unresolved D. CDR1 is SNHLY and CDR2 is FYNNEI in the germline V gene. This CDR3 has 11 residues. Trimming removed 6 bases at V and 8 bases at J, with 8 bases between. The DNA for the CDR3 is TGTGCCAGCAGAGCCGCTGACATTCAGTACTTC. Amino acid sequence: CASRAADIQYF.

This chain links TRBV2 with TRBJ1-1, with 7 positions matching TRBD1. This CDR3 is 13 amino acids long. Losses at the gene ends were 5 bases for V and 3 bases for J; bases not matched to a gene: 3. From germline, CDR1 is SNHLY and CDR2 FYNNEI. CDR3 nucleotides: TGTGCCAGCAGTAGGGACAGCTACACTGAAGCTTTCTTT. Its protein product is CASSRDSYTEAFF.

Only a few counts were recorded for this clone. The rearrangement joins TRBV19 to TRBJ1-5, with D unresolved. Looked up from germline, CDR1 is LNHDA and CDR2 is SQIVND (reference sequence). With 4 bases removed from V and 6 bases from J, the gap between germline ends came to 10 bases. The CDR3 has 13 amino acids. For the CDR3, the DNA is TGTGCCAGTAGTACGCGGCGAGGTCAGCCCCAGCATTTT. Its translation is CASSTRRGQPQHF.